This TCR beta chain was retrieved from a study of T cells after yellow fever vaccination (dated by TCRdb to about 2019). Regarding the complete study: The SMART-Seq v4 Ultra Low Input RNA kit was used to prepare libraries from fractions with low cell numbers. Two healthy male donors, one aged 18 to 30 and one aged 30 to 39 years, were included in the cohort. To follow T-cell clones before and after both primary and booster YFV17D yellow fever vaccination, bulk TCR alpha and beta repertoires underwent longitudinal sequencing. Blood samples were taken at several timepoints before and after primary and secondary immunization, and bulk PBMC replicates and cell subsets were isolated. Study-wide conclusions, independent of this receptor: Most clones expanded after primary vaccination were re-detected after the booster (almost 98% of CD4 and around 88% of CD8), suggesting broad memory maintenance. Computational filtering was required because FACS-sorted repertoires could contain abundant contaminating clonotypes from the bulk population. Compared with the primary T-cell response, the secondary T-cell response was faster but weaker, reaching its peak on day 5 rather than on day 15. Because only two donors were included in the study, the extent to which the findings can be generalized is limited. A small share of clonotypes was detected in both CD4 and CD8 compartments, with the overlap likely arising from convergent recombination.

TCR cDNA was synthesized by 5'RACE template switching, through which a universal primer site and unique molecular identifiers were introduced. cDNA synthesis was primed from both the TCR alpha and TCR beta constant segments. Two PCR steps were used to amplify libraries, with sample barcodes and sequencing adapters being added in the second step. Sequencing of libraries was performed on Illumina HiSeq 2500 (2x100 bp) or NovaSeq (2x150 bp). On the authors' methods: MIGEC handled demultiplexing of reads and collapsing into UMI consensus sequences, while MiXCR performed V(D)J alignment. Vaccine-responding clonotypes were defined with edgeR using replicate PBMC samples, requiring FDR below 0.01 and a log2 fold change above 5 up to day 15. CD4 or CD8 identity was assigned to each bulk clonotype according to whether the clonotype was present at higher abundance in the sequenced CD4 repertoire or the sequenced CD8 repertoire. TCRdb trimmed public reads at Q25 via fastp, called clones via MiXCR and kept in-frame beta chains. Every entry covers one CDR3 protein and lists the most common genes and DNA from its rows. The authors' filters were not applied to this entry. In this sample the table shows over 120,000 distinct CDR3 sequences, less than 8.5% of which occur a single time. The top ten constitute more than 0.6% of the sample.

This clonotype has ten or more counts. Its antigen has not been determined. It has no much larger one-base neighbor in the sample; base qualities were not kept. The sample's treatment or condition label is to be understood as: live attenuated yellow fever vaccine strain. PBMCs were isolated from peripheral blood using a standard Ficoll-Paque protocol. Dynabeads CD4 and CD8 positive selection kits were used to isolate the CD4 and CD8 T-cell fractions. TriZol was used to extract RNA from bulk PBMCs, CD4 and CD8 fractions, and dextramer-positive and dextramer-negative fractions. V gives up 3 bases and J gives up 2 bases, and the segment between their germline ends measures 11 bases. Looking up the germline V gene yields CDR1 SQVTM and CDR2 ANQGSEA. The cysteine opens and the phenylalanine closes a CDR3 of 14 amino acids. Solely the CDR3 DNA is kept, with 42 bases framed from the first base.

The origin of this receptor is a man aged 25 to 40 who received the YFV17D yellow fever vaccine. The rearranged segments are TRBV29-1 and TRBJ2-1; the D gene is possibly TRBD1 or TRBD2, with 5 bases matching each. The sample was CD4+ T cells sorted from PBMCs, taken 10 days after the yellow fever booster vaccination. The CDR3 protein sequence reads: CSVDLQGPYNEQFF. The nucleotides are TGCAGCGTTGATTTGCAGGGACCCTACAATGAGCAGTTCTTC.